This T cell receptor beta chain was observed in a study of blood T cell repertoires in COVID-19. Across the whole study: COVID-19 samples from acute and convalescent phases originated in the United States, Italy and Spain. In each case, the material was cDNA or gDNA derived from T cells, B-cell-depleted T cells, or PBMCs.

Per the study methods: Amplified reference gene primers provided the basis for estimating nucleated cell counts. Sequencing used immunoSEQ multiplex PCR; TCRdb keeps in-frame clones, though not all of them. The DNA gave D and trimming, while V, J and clone size come from that table. The sample records 120,000 to 150,000 clones, 84% being singletons. CDR3 length: 13 residues. With V trimmed by 10 bases and J by 3 bases, 2 bases remained unmatched. Germline V gene sequence: CDR1 ENHRY, CDR2 SYGVKD. The receptor was derived from a woman between 50 and 59 years old in a cohort sampled during active or convalescent COVID-19. Sequencing input: peripheral blood. This chain links TRBV10-3 with TRBJ2-1; 11 bases map to TRBD2. CDR3 nucleotides: TGTGCCACTAGCGGGGGGAACTACAATGAGCAGTTCTTC. This codes for CATSGGNYNEQFF.